The 3 T cell receptor beta chains below all came from one sample that was sequenced in a study of control samples from healthy donors and cancer patients. The repertoire was sequenced with immunoSEQ multiplex PCR; TCRdb's copy has only in-frame clones and lacks some. In the table there are 46,000 or so clones, roughly 92% of which are singletons. Material for sequencing was PBMCs. Receptors were obtained from a man younger than 45 with colorectal cancer.

The CDR3 sequence: CATSRGETGVEAFF. The CDR3 DNA reads as TGTGCCACCAGCAGAGGCGAAACAGGGGTTGAAGCTTTCTTT. The chain employs TRBV15 and TRBJ1-1; 7 bases are a match to TRBD1. The CDR3 totals 14 residues. The germline gives CDR1 LNHNV, CDR2 YYDKDF (reference sequence). V shed 1 base and J 7 bases; nucleotides not matched to a gene: 6.

The V and J genes are TRBV5-1 and TRBJ1-4, with 8 positions matching TRBD1. The germline CDR1 and CDR2 sequences are SGHRS and YFSETQ. After removal of 5 bases from V and 8 bases from J, the junction contained 11 bases not matched to a gene. This CDR3 has 15 amino acids. Written as DNA, the CDR3 is TGCGCCAGCAGAGACACAGGGGGAGTCTTAGAAAAACTGTTTTTT. Its protein is CASRDTGGVLEKLFF.

The genes are TRBV14 and TRBJ2-5; the D is unclear. The CDR3 consists of 13 residues. Germline CDR1 is SGHDN and CDR2 is FVKESK. Deletions cut 4 bases from V and 2 bases from J, with 8 bases between. Here the CDR3 DNA reads TGTGCCAGCAGCCCGGAGTTACAAGAGACCCAGTACTTC. Amino acid sequence: CASSPELQETQYF.